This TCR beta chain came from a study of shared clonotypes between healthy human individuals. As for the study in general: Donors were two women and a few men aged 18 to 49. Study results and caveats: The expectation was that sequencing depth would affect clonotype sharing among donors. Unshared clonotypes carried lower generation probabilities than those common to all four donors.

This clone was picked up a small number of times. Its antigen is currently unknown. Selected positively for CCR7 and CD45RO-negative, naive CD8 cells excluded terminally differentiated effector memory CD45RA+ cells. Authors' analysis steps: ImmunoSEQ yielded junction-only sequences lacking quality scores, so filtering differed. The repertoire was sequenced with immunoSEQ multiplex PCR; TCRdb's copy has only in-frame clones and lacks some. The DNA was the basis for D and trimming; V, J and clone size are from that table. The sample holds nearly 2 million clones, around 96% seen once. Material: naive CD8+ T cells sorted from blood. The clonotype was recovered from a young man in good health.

The CDR3 DNA reads as TGTGCCAGCAGTTCGGACGGAGAACCCAATCAGCCCCAGCATTTT. It specifies CASSSDGEPNQPQHF. The chain combines TRBV6-5 with TRBJ1-5; the D is unclear. Trimming took 4 bases from V and 3 from J, leaving 13 bases between them. The CDR3 spans 15 residues. Germline V gene sequence: CDR1 MNHEY, CDR2 SVGAGI.